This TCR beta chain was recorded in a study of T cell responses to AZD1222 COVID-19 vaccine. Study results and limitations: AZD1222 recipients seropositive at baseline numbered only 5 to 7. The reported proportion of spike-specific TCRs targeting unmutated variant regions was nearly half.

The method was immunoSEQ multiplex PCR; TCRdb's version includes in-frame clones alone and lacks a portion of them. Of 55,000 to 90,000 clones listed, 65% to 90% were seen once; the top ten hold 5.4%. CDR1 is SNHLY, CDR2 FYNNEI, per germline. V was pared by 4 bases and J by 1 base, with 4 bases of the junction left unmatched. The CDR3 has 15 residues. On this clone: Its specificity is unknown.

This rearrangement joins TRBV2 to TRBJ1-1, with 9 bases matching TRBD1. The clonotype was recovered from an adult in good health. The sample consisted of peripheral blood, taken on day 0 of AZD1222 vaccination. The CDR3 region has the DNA TGTGCCAGCAGTGTTCCGGGACAGGGGAACACTGAAGCTTTCTTT. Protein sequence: CASSVPGQGNTEAFF.